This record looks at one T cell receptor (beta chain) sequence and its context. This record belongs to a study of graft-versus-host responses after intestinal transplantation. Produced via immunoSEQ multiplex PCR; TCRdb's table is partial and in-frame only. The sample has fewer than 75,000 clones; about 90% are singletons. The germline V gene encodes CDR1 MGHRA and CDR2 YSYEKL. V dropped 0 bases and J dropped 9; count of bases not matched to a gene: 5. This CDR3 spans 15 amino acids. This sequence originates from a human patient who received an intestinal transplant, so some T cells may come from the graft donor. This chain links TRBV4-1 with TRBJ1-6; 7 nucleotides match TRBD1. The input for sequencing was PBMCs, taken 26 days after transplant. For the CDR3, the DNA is TGCGCCAGCAGCCAAGAGGTAGGGGGCCGTTCACCCCTCCACTTT. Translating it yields CASSQEVGGRSPLHF.